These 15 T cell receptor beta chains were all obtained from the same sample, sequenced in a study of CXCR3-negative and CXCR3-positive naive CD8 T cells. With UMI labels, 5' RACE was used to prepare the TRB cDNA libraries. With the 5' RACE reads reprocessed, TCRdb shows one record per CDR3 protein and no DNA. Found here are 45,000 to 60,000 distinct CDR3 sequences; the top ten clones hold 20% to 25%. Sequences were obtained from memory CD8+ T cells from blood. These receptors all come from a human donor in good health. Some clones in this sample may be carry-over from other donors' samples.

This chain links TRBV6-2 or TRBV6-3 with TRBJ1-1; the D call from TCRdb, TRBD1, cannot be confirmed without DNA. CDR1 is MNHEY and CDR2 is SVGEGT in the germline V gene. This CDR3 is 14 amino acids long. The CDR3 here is CATTMRTGPTEAFF.

CDR3 loop: CSALKGASGYNEQFF. V and J are TRBV20-1 and TRBJ2-1; the D call of TRBD2 rests on TCRdb alone, since no DNA is present to check it. Germline CDR1 is DFQATT and CDR2 is SNEGSKA (reference sequence). This CDR3 spans 15 amino acids.

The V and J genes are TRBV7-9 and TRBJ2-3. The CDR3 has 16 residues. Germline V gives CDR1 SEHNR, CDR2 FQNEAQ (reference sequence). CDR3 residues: CASSLELGGPTDTQYF.

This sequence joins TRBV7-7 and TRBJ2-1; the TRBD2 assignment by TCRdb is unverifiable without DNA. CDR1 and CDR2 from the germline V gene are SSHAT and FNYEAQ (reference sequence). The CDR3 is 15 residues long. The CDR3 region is CASSPGLAGYNEQFF.

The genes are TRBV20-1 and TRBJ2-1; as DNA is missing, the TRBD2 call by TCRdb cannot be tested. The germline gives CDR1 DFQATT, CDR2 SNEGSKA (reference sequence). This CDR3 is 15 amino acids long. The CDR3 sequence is CSARDIAGGYNEQFF.

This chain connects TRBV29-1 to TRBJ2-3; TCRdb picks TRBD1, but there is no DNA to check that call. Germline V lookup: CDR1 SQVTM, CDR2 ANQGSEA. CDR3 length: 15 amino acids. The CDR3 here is CSVEGDRVGRDTQYF.

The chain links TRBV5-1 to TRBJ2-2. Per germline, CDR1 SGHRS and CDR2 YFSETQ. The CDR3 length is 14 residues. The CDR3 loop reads CASSLSFNTGELFF.

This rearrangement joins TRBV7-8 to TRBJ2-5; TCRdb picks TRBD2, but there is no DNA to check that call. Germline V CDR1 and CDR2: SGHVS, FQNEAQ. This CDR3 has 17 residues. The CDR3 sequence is CASSRIPGLVHSETQYF.

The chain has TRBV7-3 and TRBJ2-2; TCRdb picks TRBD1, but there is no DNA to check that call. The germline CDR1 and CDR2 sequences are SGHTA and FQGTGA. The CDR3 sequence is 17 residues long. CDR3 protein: CASSTPETGAGTGELFF.

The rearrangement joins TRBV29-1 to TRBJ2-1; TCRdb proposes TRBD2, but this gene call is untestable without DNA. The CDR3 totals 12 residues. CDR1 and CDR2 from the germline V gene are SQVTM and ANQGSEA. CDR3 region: CSVPKTSYEQFF.

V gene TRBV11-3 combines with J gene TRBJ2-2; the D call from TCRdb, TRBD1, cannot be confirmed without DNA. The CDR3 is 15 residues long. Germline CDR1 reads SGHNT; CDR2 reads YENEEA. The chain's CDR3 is CASSLVAGGTGELFF. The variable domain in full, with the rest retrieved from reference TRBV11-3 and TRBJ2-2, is EAGVVQSPRYKIIEKKQPVAFWCNPISGHNTLYWYLQNLGQGPELLIRYENEEAVDDSQLPKDRFSAERLKGVDSTLKIQPAELGDSAVYLCASSLVAGGTGELFFGEGSRLTVL.

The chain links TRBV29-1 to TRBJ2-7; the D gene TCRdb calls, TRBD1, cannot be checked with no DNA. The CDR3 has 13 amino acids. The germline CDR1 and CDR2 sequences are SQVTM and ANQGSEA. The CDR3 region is CSVPGTGDYEQYF.

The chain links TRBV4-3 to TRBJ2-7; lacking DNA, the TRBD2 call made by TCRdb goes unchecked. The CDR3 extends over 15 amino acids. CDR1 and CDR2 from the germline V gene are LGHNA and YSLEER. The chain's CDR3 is CASSQDSRGAYEQYF.

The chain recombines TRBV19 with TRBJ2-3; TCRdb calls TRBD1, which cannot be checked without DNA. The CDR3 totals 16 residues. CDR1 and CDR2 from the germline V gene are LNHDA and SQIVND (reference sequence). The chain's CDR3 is CASSITTGYGTDTQYF.

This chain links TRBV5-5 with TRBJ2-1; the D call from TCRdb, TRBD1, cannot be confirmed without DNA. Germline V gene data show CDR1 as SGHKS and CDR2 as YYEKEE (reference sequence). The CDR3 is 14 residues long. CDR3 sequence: CASRGFYRGGEQFF.